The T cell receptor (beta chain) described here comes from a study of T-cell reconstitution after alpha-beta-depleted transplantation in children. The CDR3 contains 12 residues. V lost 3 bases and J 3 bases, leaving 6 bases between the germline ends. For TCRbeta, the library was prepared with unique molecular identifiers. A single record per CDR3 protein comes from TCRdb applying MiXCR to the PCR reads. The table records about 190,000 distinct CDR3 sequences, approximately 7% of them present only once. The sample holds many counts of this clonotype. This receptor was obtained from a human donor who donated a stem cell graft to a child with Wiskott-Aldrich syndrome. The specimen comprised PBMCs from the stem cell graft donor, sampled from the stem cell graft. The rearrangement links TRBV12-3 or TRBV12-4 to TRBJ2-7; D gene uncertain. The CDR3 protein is CASSLSIYEQYF. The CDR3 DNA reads TGTGCCAGCAGTTTGTCCATCTACGAGCAGTACTTC.